The 26 T cell receptor beta chains presented below share a single source sample, sequenced in a study of blood T cell repertoires in COVID-19. Sequenced by immunoSEQ multiplex PCR; TCRdb stores in-frame clones only, minus some. Here the sample spans fewer than 85,000 clones, around 90% being singletons. The sample consisted of peripheral blood. The receptors shown here come from a human donor in a cohort sampled during active COVID-19.

This chain links TRBV4-1 with TRBJ1-4; maybe TRBD1 (6 bases). Germline V gene data show CDR1 as MGHRA and CDR2 as YSYEKL. Trimming left V 0 bases short and J 8 bases short, with 19 bases between. This CDR3 spans 17 amino acids. The CDR3 DNA reads as TGCGCCAGCAGCCAAGATCGGGCCAGGGGTTCTAGAGAAAAACTGTTTTTT. Its translation: CASSQDRARGSREKLFF.

The V and J genes are TRBV7-2 and TRBJ1-1, with 8 nucleotides matching TRBD1. The CDR3 is 14 amino acids. The germline CDR1 and CDR2 sequences are SGHTA and FQGNSA. Losses at the gene ends were 3 bases for V and 5 bases for J; bases not matched to a gene: 5. This CDR3 is CASSLNRGYTEAFF. The CDR3 coding sequence is TGTGCCAGCAGCTTGAACAGGGGGTATACTGAAGCTTTCTTT. Drawing the rest from reference TRBV7-2 and TRBJ1-1, the complete variable domain is GAGVSQSPSNKVTEKGKDVELRCDPISGHTALYWYRQSLGQGLEFLIYFQGNSAPDKSGLPSDRFSAERTGGSVSTLTIQRTQQEDSAVYLCASSLNRGYTEAFFGQGTRLTVV.

The rearrangement uses TRBV5-1 and TRBJ2-7; the match to TRBD1 covers 8 bases. V dropped 8 bases and J dropped 4; count of bases not matched to a gene: 8. Per germline, CDR1 SGHRS and CDR2 YFSETQ. This CDR3 spans 13 amino acids. The CDR3 sequence is CASTWDRPYEQYF. CDR3 nucleotide sequence: TGCGCCAGTACCTGGGACAGGCCTTACGAGCAGTACTTC.

This rearrangement joins TRBV11-2 to TRBJ2-7; 7 bases map to TRBD2. Per germline, CDR1 SGHAT and CDR2 FQNNGV. Trimming at V came to 8 bases and at J to 2 bases, leaving 15 bases not matched to a gene. The CDR3 spans 16 residues. The CDR3 spells CASSLGLAGVTYEQYF. CDR3 DNA sequence: TGTGCCAGCTCTTTAGGGCTGGCGGGGGTTACCTACGAGCAGTACTTC.

The chain uses TRBV7-8 and TRBJ1-4; TRBD1 aligns across 7 bases. The CDR3 runs 19 residues. V gave up 2 bases and J gave up 0 bases; unmatched junction bases: 12. Germline V gene data show CDR1 as SGHVS and CDR2 as FQNEAQ. DNA of the CDR3: TGTGCCAGCAGCTTAAGCCTAACACCGGGACAGACAACTAATGAAAAACTGTTTTTT. Protein product: CASSLSLTPGQTTNEKLFF.

This clone has just one count. The rearrangement joins TRBV7-9 to TRBJ1-1; D not resolved. The CDR3 runs 14 residues. Germline-derived CDR1 and CDR2 are SEHNR and FQNEAQ (reference sequence). Trimming pared 1 base from V and 3 bases from J, leaving 9 bases between. The CDR3 DNA reads TGTGCCAGCAGCTTAGTACTGGCGGACACTGAAGCTTTCTTT. Encoded protein: CASSLVLADTEAFF.

The chain employs TRBV6-1 and TRBJ2-5; TRBD2 matches at 13 bases. V lost 3 bases and J lost 4; bases outside the gene matches: 2. The CDR3 extends over 15 amino acids. Germline V gene lookup returns CDR1 MNHNS and CDR2 SASEGT. CDR3: CASSETSGGSETQYF. CDR3 DNA: TGTGCCAGCAGTGAGACTAGCGGGGGGTCAGAGACCCAGTACTTC.

CDR3 nucleotides: TGTGCCAGCATGGGGGGTAGCAATCAGCCCCAGCATTTT. This gives the protein CASMGGSNQPQHF. The chain is built from TRBV6-6 and TRBJ1-5; perhaps TRBD1 as D (5 bases). V lost 7 bases to trimming and J lost 0 bases, with 7 bases between them. In germline, CDR1 is MNHNY, CDR2 SVGAGI (reference sequence). The CDR3 extends over 13 amino acids.

The CDR3 DNA follows: TGTGCCAGCAGCTTAGGAGCCAGGGGCCCAGTGAACACTGAAGCTTTCTTT. This codes for CASSLGARGPVNTEAFF. The rearrangement joins TRBV11-2 to TRBJ1-1, with a weak D call TRBD1 (6 bases). CDR3 length: 17 amino acids. Trimming took off 1 base at V and 0 bases at J, with 15 bases between the two ends. Germline assignment: CDR1 SGHAT and CDR2 FQNNGV.

The rearrangement links TRBV7-9 to TRBJ1-6; TRBD1 matches at 8 bases. The junction had 4 bases not matched to a gene; V was cut back by 3 bases and J by 9 bases. In germline, CDR1 is SEHNR, CDR2 FQNEAQ (reference sequence). CDR3 length: 14 residues. CDR3 protein: CASSFGTGRSPLHF. In DNA form, the CDR3 reads TGTGCCAGCAGCTTTGGGACAGGTCGTTCACCCCTCCACTTT.

The chain carries TRBV14 and TRBJ2-7, with D possibly being TRBD2 (5 bases). Germline assignment: CDR1 SGHDN and CDR2 FVKESK. V was pared by 0 bases and J by 9 bases, with 18 bases between. CDR3 length: 15 residues. The CDR3 nucleotides are TGTGCCAGCAGCCAAGACGGGGTCCCTAAAATGGGGCAGTACTTC. Encoded protein: CASSQDGVPKMGQYF.

This rearrangement joins TRBV29-1 to TRBJ1-2; 7 nucleotides line up with TRBD1. V gave up 2 bases and J gave up 4 bases; unmatched junction bases: 13. This CDR3 comprises 16 residues. Germline assignment: CDR1 SQVTM and CDR2 ANQGSEA. The CDR3 nucleotides read TGCAGCGTTGAATCTCCGGGGGGGCCAGGGGGCTATGGCTACACCTTC. It codes for CSVESPGGPGGYGYTF.

The rearrangement uses TRBV7-8 and TRBJ2-2, with 8 bases aligning to TRBD2. The CDR3 length is 16 residues. Trimming cost V 1 base and J 4 bases; bases outside gene matches: 5. Germline lookup yields CDR1 SGHVS and CDR2 FQNEAQ. The CDR3 DNA is TGTGCCAGCAGCTTAGAAGCGGGGGAGGGCACCGGGGAGCTGTTTTTT. This translates into CASSLEAGEGTGELFF.

This chain connects TRBV15 to TRBJ1-5; D is unresolved. Deletions cut 4 bases from V and 5 bases from J, with 12 bases between. From germline, CDR1 is LNHNV and CDR2 YYDKDF (reference sequence). The CDR3 runs 14 residues. This CDR3 reads CATSTRSRDQPQHF. The DNA of the CDR3 is TGTGCCACCAGCACTAGATCCCGTGATCAGCCCCAGCATTTT. Full variable domain (outside the CDR3, taken from reference TRBV15 and TRBJ1-5): DAMVIQNPRYQVTQFGKPVTLSCSQTLNHNVMYWYQQKSSQAPKLLFHYYDKDFNNEADTPDNFQSRRPNTSFCFLDIRSPGLGDTAMYLCATSTRSRDQPQHFGDGTRLSIL.

This clone has only one observation. The chain combines TRBV7-2 with TRBJ1-2; D is perhaps TRBD1 (5 bases). Germline V gene lookup returns CDR1 SGHTA and CDR2 FQGNSA. The V gene lost 5 bases and the J gene lost 4 bases, with 20 bases spanning the gap. This CDR3 is built from 16 residues. The CDR3 sequence: CASSPKGSRPLYGYTF. As DNA, the CDR3 is TGTGCCAGCAGCCCGAAGGGGTCGCGGCCTCTCTATGGCTACACCTTC.

This chain connects TRBV9 to TRBJ1-2; a possible D gene is TRBD1 (5 bases). The CDR3 has 14 amino acids. V gave up 3 bases and J gave up 6 bases, with 15 bases separating them. Germline-derived CDR1 and CDR2 are SGDLS and YYNGEE. CDR3 in amino acids: CASSGHRGGDGYTF. The CDR3 DNA is TGTGCCAGCAGCGGGCATCGGGGGGGAGATGGCTACACCTTC.

CDR3 residues: CASSFGRSGYTF. CDR3 coding DNA: TGTGCCAGCAGTTTCGGGAGGAGTGGCTACACCTTC. This chain uses TRBV12-3 or TRBV12-4 with TRBJ1-2; D ambiguous. The CDR3 runs to 12 residues. The V end was cut by 3 bases, the J end by 7 bases, with 9 bases between.

The rearrangement joins TRBV2 to TRBJ1-6; possible D gene TRBD1, 6 bases. The CDR3 is made up of 14 amino acids. CDR1 is SNHLY and CDR2 is FYNNEI in the germline V gene. V lost 6 bases and J lost 8, with 14 bases in between. The CDR3 spells CASSSRGWDSPLHF. The CDR3 bases are TGTGCCAGCAGCTCAAGGGGGTGGGATTCACCCCTCCACTTT.

The rearrangement links TRBV4-1 to TRBJ2-7, with D tentatively TRBD1 (5 bases). This CDR3 is 15 amino acids long. V gave up 4 bases and J gave up 2 bases, with 15 bases separating them. Germline CDR1 reads MGHRA; CDR2 reads YSYEKL. The CDR3 region has the DNA TGCGCCAGCAGCCGAGGACCTGAAGGGGCCTACGAGCAGTACTTC. It specifies CASSRGPEGAYEQYF.

CDR3 loop: CAWSGRSRYNSPLHF. The CDR3 DNA follows: TGTGCCTGGAGCGGTAGGAGCCGTTATAATTCACCCCTCCACTTT. This chain joins TRBV30 and TRBJ1-6; D not resolved. Trimming shortened V by 3 bases and J by 4 bases, and 13 bases separated the two germline ends. Per germline, CDR1 GTSNPN and CDR2 SVGIG (reference sequence). The CDR3 contains 15 residues.

This clone was seen just once. The chain has TRBV3-1 (or the pseudogene TRBV3-2) and TRBJ1-5; D gene uncertain. Germline lookup yields CDR1 LGHDT and CDR2 YNNKEL (reference sequence). V gave up 4 bases and J gave up 3 bases, with 13 bases separating them. The CDR3 is made up of 15 amino acids. The CDR3 region has the DNA TGTGCCAGCAGCCCGAGGGTCGTCCCCAATCAGCCCCAGCATTTT. This gives the protein CASSPRVVPNQPQHF.

V and J are TRBV11-2 and TRBJ1-3; 9 bases fit TRBD1. J was trimmed by 0 bases and V by 1 base; bases with no gene match: 7. The CDR3 totals 18 residues. Germline V gene data show CDR1 as SGHAT and CDR2 as FQNNGV. The DNA of the CDR3 is TGTGCCAGCAGCTTAGTACTACAGGGGGCACCCTCTGGAAACACCATATATTTT. Protein sequence: CASSLVLQGAPSGNTIYF.

This chain joins TRBV19 and TRBJ2-7; the D gene is possibly TRBD1 (6 bases). V was clipped by 3 bases and J by 3 bases, with 12 bases between them. The CDR3 covers 14 residues. Germline V gene sequence: CDR1 LNHDA, CDR2 SQIVND (reference sequence). The CDR3 spells CASSIGRGLYEQYF. CDR3 sequence (DNA): TGTGCCAGTAGTATTGGCAGGGGCCTCTACGAGCAGTACTTC.

CDR3 residues: CASSSDGTGTGGFSGANVLTF. As DNA, the CDR3 is TGTGCCAGTAGTTCCGATGGAACCGGGACAGGGGGTTTTTCTGGGGCCAACGTCCTGACTTTC. The chain employs TRBV19 and TRBJ2-6; 11 bases align to TRBD1. Germline CDR1 and CDR2: LNHDA and SQIVND (reference sequence). The CDR3 is 21 residues long. Trimming took 5 bases from V and 1 from J; bases not matched to a gene: 16.

This chain uses TRBV11-2 with TRBJ1-2; 7 nucleotides match TRBD1. V dropped 1 base and J dropped 8; count of bases not matched to a gene: 16. CDR3 length equals 17 residues. The germline CDR1 and CDR2 sequences are SGHAT and FQNNGV. The CDR3 loop is CASSLAYRQGTIGGYTF. The CDR3 DNA follows: TGTGCCAGCAGCTTAGCATACCGACAGGGAACTATCGGGGGCTACACCTTC.

The rearrangement uses TRBV5-1 and TRBJ2-7; TRBD2 agrees at 14 bases. The germline gives CDR1 SGHRS, CDR2 YFSETQ. Trimming cost V 4 bases and J 6 bases; bases outside gene matches: 9. The CDR3 loop spans 16 amino acids. The DNA of the CDR3 is TGCGCCAGCAGCCCGGGCGGGACTAGCGGGGGTACCGAGCAGTACTTC. This gives the protein CASSPGGTSGGTEQYF.